The TCR beta chain described here comes from a study of cytomegalovirus exposure and HLA in healthy donors. It was with 60 Vbeta and 13 Jbeta primers that the PCR ran. Some clones are missing from TCRdb's copy, which holds only in-frame ones; the method was immunoSEQ multiplex PCR. The sample contains almost 200,000 clones, 75% to 85% of which appear only once. The germline V gene has CDR1 MNHEY and CDR2 SMNVEV (reference sequence). Trimming took 7 bases from V and 2 from J, leaving 9 bases between them. The CDR3 contains 13 residues. The chain joins TRBV27 to TRBJ1-3; no clear D. This sequence originates from a male donor in good health and CMV-seropositive. Sequencing input: PBMCs. CDR3 amino acids: CASMGKAGNTIYF. The CDR3 nucleotides read TGTGCCAGCATGGGCAAAGCTGGAAACACCATATATTTT.